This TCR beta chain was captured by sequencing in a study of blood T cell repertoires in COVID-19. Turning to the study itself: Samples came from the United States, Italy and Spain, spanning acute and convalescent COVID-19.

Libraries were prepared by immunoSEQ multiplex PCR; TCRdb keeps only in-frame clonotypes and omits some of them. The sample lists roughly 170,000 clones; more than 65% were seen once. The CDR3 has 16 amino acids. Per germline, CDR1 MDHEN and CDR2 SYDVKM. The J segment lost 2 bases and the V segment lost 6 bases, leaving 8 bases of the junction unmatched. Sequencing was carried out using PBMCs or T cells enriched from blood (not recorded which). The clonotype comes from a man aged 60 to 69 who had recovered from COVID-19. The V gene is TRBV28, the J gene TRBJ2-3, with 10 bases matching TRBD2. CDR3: CASSLGLAALTDTQYF. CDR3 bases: TGTGCCAGCAGCCTCGGACTAGCGGCCCTCACAGATACGCAGTATTTT. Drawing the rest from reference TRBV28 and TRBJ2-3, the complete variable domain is DVKVTQSSRYLVKRTGEKVFLECVQDMDHENMFWYRQDPGLGLRLIYFSYDVKMKEKGDIPEGYSVSREKKERFSLILESASTNQTSMYLCASSLGLAALTDTQYFGPGTRLTVL.